The present T cell receptor (beta chain) was sequenced within a study of human T cells and chemical hapten exposure. Across the study: Per-sample TCR yield variability stemmed mainly from small pooled library volume differences. Study-wide findings and caveats: With regard to DPC sensitization, TCRs above 1 in 1000 frequency did not change.

As the library was built, unique molecular identifiers were attached to individual cDNA molecules. Original handling: Across samples, TCR counts had a median of about 92,000 and ranged from roughly 23,224 to 690,600. MiXCR was run by TCRdb on the reads, yielding one entry per CDR3 protein. V and J calls and clone size were set by TCRdb, not the authors. Of 100,000 to 150,000 distinct CDR3 sequences in the sample, over 7% were seen once. This clonotype was seen many times. Its antigen is currently unknown. Someone pulled total RNA out of unfractionated whole blood. The CDR3 totals 13 residues. Germline V gene lookup returns CDR1 DFQATT and CDR2 SNEGSKA (reference sequence). V gave up 5 bases and J gave up 1 base, with 12 bases separating them.

J is TRBJ2-7 and V is TRBV20-1, with D uncertain. The specimen was whole blood. The TCR sequence derives from a human donor in good health. Some clones in this sample may be carry-over from other donors' samples. CDR3 region: CSAPLDGSYEQYF. CDR3 sequence (DNA): TGCAGTGCTCCTTTGGACGGATCCTACGAGCAGTACTTC.